This TCR beta chain was recovered during a study of identical twins. Each CDR3 protein is one row after TCRdb ran MiXCR on the 5' RACE reads. This sample yields hundreds of thousands of distinct CDR3 sequences, of which 8% to 9% are seen a single time; approximately 0.94% belongs to the top ten. In regard to this clonotype: What it binds is not known.

V dropped 5 bases and J dropped 4 bases, with 11 bases sitting between them. In germline, CDR1 is SGHNT, CDR2 YENEEA. This CDR3 is 13 amino acids long. Broader study findings: Out-of-frame alpha sequences common to twins exhibited a surplus of low generation probability.

The data were also submitted as part of a second study, on yellow fever vaccine responses in identical twins. Per that paper: Twins reportedly showed a vaccine T cell response that seemed partly convergent and partly personalized.

Material for sequencing was PBMCs. The TCR sequence derives from a woman between 18 and 29 years old in good health. The chain joins TRBV11-3 to TRBJ1-1; unclear D gene. The CDR3 DNA reads TGTGCCAGCAGCCCCGGGCACGGCACTGAAGCTTTCTTT. Translating gives CASSPGHGTEAFF.